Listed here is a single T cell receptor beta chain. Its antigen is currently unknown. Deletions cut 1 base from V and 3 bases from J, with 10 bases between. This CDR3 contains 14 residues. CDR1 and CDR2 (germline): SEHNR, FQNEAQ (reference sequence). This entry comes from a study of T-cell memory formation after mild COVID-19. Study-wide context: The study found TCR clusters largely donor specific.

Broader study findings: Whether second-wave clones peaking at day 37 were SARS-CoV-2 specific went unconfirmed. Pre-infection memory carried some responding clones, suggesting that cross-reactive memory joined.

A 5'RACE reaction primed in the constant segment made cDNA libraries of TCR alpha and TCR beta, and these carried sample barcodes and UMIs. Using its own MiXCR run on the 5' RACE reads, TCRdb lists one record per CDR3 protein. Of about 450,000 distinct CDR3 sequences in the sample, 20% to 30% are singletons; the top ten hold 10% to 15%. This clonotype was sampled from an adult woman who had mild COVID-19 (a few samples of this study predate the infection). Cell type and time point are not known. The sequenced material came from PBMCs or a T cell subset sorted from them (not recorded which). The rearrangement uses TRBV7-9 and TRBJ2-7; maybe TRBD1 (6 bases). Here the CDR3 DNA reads TGTGCCAGCAGCTTAGAGGGCAGGGGCTACGAGCAGTACTTC. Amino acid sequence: CASSLEGRGYEQYF.